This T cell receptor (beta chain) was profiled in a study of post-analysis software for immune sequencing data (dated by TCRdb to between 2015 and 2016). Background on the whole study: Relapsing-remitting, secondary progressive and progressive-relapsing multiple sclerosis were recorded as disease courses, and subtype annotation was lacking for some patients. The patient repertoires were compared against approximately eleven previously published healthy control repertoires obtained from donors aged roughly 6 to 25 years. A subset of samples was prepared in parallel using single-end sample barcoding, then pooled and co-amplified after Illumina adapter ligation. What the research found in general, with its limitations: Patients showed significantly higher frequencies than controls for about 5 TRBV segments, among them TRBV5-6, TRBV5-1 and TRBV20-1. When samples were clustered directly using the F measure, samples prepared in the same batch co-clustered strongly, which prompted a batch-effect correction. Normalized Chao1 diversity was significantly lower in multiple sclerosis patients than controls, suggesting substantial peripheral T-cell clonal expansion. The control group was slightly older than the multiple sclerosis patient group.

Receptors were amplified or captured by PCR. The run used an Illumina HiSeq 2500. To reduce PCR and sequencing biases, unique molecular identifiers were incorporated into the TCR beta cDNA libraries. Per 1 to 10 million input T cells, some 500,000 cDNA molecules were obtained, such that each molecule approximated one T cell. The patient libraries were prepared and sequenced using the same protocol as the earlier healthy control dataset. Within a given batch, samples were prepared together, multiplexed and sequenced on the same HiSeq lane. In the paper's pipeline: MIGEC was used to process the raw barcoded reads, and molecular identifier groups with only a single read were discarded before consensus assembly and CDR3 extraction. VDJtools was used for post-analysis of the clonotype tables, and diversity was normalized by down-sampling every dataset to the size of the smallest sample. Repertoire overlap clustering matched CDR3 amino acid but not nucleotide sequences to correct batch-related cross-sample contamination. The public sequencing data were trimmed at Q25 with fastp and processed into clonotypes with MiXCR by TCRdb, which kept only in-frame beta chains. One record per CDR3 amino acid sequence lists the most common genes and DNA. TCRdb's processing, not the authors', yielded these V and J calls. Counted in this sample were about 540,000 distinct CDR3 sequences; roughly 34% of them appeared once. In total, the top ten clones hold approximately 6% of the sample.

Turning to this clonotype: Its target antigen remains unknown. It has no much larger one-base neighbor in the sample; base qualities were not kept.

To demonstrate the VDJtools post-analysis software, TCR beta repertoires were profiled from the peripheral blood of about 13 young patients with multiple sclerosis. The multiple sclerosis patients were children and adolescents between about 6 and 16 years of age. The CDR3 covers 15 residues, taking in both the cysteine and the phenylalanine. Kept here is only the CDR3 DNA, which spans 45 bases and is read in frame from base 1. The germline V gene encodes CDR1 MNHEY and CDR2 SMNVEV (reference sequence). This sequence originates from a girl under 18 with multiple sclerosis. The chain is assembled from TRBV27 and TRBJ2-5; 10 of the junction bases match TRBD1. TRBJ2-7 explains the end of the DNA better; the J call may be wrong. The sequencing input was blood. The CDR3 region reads CASSTTGTGVNEQYF. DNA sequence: TGTGCCAGCAGTACGACCGGGACAGGGGTCAACGAGCAGTACTTC.